One sample yielded the 25 T cell receptor beta chains listed below, sequenced in a study of T-cell reconstitution after alpha-beta-depleted transplantation in children. Library preparation (for TCRbeta) was performed with unique molecular identifiers. TCRdb reprocessed the PCR reads via MiXCR and lists one record per CDR3 protein. This table has around 580,000 distinct CDR3 sequences, approximately 22% appearing once. The specimen comprised PBMCs, mostly from graft donor cells, sampled 360 days after TCRalphabeta/CD19-depleted stem cell transplant. These receptors all come from a boy in the first two years of life who had a stem cell transplant for acute myeloid leukemia, so the T cells may come from the graft donor.

This clonotype has a count of ten or more. J is TRBJ2-1 and V is TRBV23-1, with TRBD2 matching over 10 bases. TRBV23-1 is given ORF status, its function remaining uncertain. After removal of 2 bases from V and 5 bases from J, the junction contained 9 bases not matched to a gene. There are 17 residues in the CDR3. The CDR3 bases are TGCGCCAGCAGTCAACCGACAGGGACTAGCGAGAACAATGAGCAGTTCTTC. The encoded protein is CASSQPTGTSENNEQFF.

The chain employs TRBV12-3 or TRBV12-4 and TRBJ1-1; D gene uncertain. The length of the CDR3 is 15 residues. Deletions cut 3 bases from V and 1 base from J, with 12 bases between. The DNA of the CDR3 is TGTGCCAGCAGTTTTATGGGAGCGCCGAACACTGAAGCTTTCTTT. It codes for CASSFMGAPNTEAFF.

This clonotype was detected a few times. In DNA form, the CDR3 reads TGTGCCAGCAGCCCGCGGGACAAAGCTAACTATGGCTACACCTTC. As protein: CASSPRDKANYGYTF. The genes are TRBV27 and TRBJ1-2, with D possibly matching TRBD1 (6 bases). Per the germline V gene, CDR1 is MNHEY and CDR2 is SMNVEV (reference sequence). The CDR3 extends over 15 amino acids. Trimming removed 6 bases from V and 0 bases from J, with 14 bases in between.

The V and J genes are TRBV7-8 and TRBJ2-7, with 11 nucleotides matching TRBD1. The germline gives CDR1 SGHVS, CDR2 FQNEAQ. Trimming at V came to 4 bases and at J to 0 bases, leaving 2 bases not matched to a gene. The CDR3 extends over 15 amino acids. CDR3 loop: CASSSDRGHSYEQYV. CDR3 sequence (DNA): TGTGCCAGCAGCTCGGACAGGGGGCACTCCTACGAGCAGTACGTC.

This clonotype occurred once. The chain couples TRBV5-1 to TRBJ2-2, with D possibly being TRBD1 (6 bases). Germline assignment: CDR1 SGHRS and CDR2 YFSETQ. The CDR3 sequence is 16 residues long. Between the trimmed V and J ends, which lost 7 bases and 2 bases, there was a span of 18 bases. This CDR3 reads CASSWTAPSNTGELFF. CDR3 DNA: TGCGCCAGCTCATGGACAGCTCCTAGTAACACCGGGGAGCTGTTTTTT.

The rearrangement joins TRBV18 to TRBJ2-4; unclear D gene. CDR1 and CDR2 (germline): KGHSH, LQKENI. The CDR3 loop spans 15 amino acids. V was clipped by 3 bases and J by 1 base, with 10 bases between them. CDR3 amino acids: CASSPLDVAKNIQYF. The CDR3 coding sequence is TGTGCCAGCTCACCCCTGGATGTGGCCAAAAACATTCAGTACTTC.

V usage is TRBV7-7 and J usage is TRBJ2-1, with D unresolved. V was cut by 1 base and J by 0 bases, with 10 bases left in between. CDR1 and CDR2 from the germline V gene are SSHAT and FNYEAQ (reference sequence). The CDR3 runs to 16 residues. The CDR3 region has the DNA TGTGCCAGCAGCTTAGATATTAGCCCCTCCTACAATGAGCAGTTCTTC. It encodes CASSLDISPSYNEQFF.

In nucleotides, the CDR3 is TGCAGCGCCGCGGGACAGTTTAATGAGCAGTTCTTC. It yields the protein CSAAGQFNEQFF. The chain combines TRBV29-1 with TRBJ2-1; tentatively, D is TRBD1 (7 bases). Trimming took 7 bases from V and 7 from J, leaving 14 bases between them. The germline V gene has CDR1 SQVTM and CDR2 ANQGSEA. The CDR3 totals 12 residues.

V usage is TRBV12-3 or TRBV12-4 and J usage is TRBJ2-7; the D is unclear. The CDR3 spans 13 residues. Trimming took off 1 base at V and 6 bases at J, with 10 bases between the two ends. CDR3 sequence: CASSLGTRREQYV. CDR3 DNA sequence: TGTGCCAGCAGTTTAGGTACACGCCGCGAGCAGTACGTC.

The chain uses TRBV2 and TRBJ1-2; no clear D. The CDR3 is 14 amino acids. Trimming removed 2 bases from V and 5 bases from J, with 12 bases in between. CDR1 and CDR2 (germline): SNHLY, FYNNEI. CDR3 amino acids: CASSERVLGYGYTF. The CDR3 nucleotides read TGTGCCAGCAGTGAAAGGGTCTTAGGATATGGCTACACCTTC.

This clonotype was detected ten times or more. V is TRBV6-5 and J is TRBJ1-2; D is undetermined. The V end lost 10 bases, the J end lost 5 bases, and 11 bases lay between the germline ends. CDR3 size: 11 residues. From germline, CDR1 is MNHEY and CDR2 SVGAGI. CDR3: CATRGEYGYTF. The DNA for the CDR3 is TGTGCCACCCGAGGAGAATATGGCTACACCTTC.

There are many counts of this clonotype. This chain uses TRBV4-3 with TRBJ2-4; D possibly corresponds to TRBD1 (6 bases). From germline, CDR1 is LGHNA and CDR2 YSLEER. Trimming took off 0 bases at V and 6 bases at J, with 12 bases between the two ends. CDR3 size: 15 residues. The CDR3 DNA follows: TGCGCCAGCAGCCAAGATTGGGACACAGGAAACATTCAGTACTTC. It is translated as CASSQDWDTGNIQYF.

This rearrangement joins TRBV6-5 to TRBJ1-1, with D perhaps TRBD1 (6 bases). Per the germline V gene, CDR1 is MNHEY and CDR2 is SVGAGI. This CDR3 contains 12 residues. V was trimmed by 6 bases and J by 4 bases, leaving 9 bases between them. The CDR3 sequence is CASREQGTEAFF. For the CDR3, the DNA is TGTGCCAGCAGGGAACAGGGCACTGAAGCTTTCTTT.

This clonotype has a count of ten or more. This chain uses TRBV7-2 with TRBJ2-7; weak D call: TRBD2 (6 bases). V gave up 2 bases and J gave up 3 bases, with 20 bases separating them. Germline CDR1 SGHTA, CDR2 FQGNSA. CDR3 size: 17 residues. The CDR3 is CASSLNPPGLSFYEQYF. The CDR3 bases are TGTGCCAGCAGCTTAAACCCTCCCGGACTATCCTTCTACGAGCAGTACTTC.

This clonotype showed up many times. This rearrangement joins TRBV4-3 to TRBJ1-2, with D unresolved. The CDR3 spans 16 residues. V was cut by 0 bases and J by 4 bases, with 15 bases left in between. Germline loops: CDR1 LGHNA, CDR2 YSLEER. The chain's CDR3 is CASSQDRPLVGYGYTF. As DNA, the CDR3 is TGCGCCAGCAGCCAAGATCGGCCCCTGGTTGGCTATGGCTACACCTTC.

The chain links TRBV20-1 to TRBJ1-6, with D possibly TRBD1 on 5 matching bases. The CDR3 has 15 amino acids. Per the germline V gene, CDR1 is DFQATT and CDR2 is SNEGSKA (reference sequence). The V end lost 6 bases, the J end lost 6 bases, and 18 bases lay between the germline ends. This chain's CDR3 is CSALRPGPINSPLHF. The DNA of the CDR3 is TGCAGTGCCTTACGGCCGGGACCGATTAATTCACCCCTCCACTTT.

This clonotype was counted between two and nine times. This chain connects TRBV12-3 or TRBV12-4 to TRBJ2-2; a possible D gene is TRBD1 (5 bases). Trimming shortened V by 4 bases and J by 2 bases, and 8 bases separated the two germline ends. CDR3 length: 14 amino acids. CDR3 in amino acids: CASSSDSNTGELFF. In DNA, the CDR3 is TGTGCCAGCAGTTCCGACAGTAACACCGGGGAGCTGTTTTTT.

This clonotype appeared many times. This chain connects TRBV20-1 to TRBJ2-5, with D possibly TRBD1 on 6 matching bases. The CDR3 has 17 amino acids. V lost 3 bases to trimming and J lost 1 base, with 21 bases between them. CDR1 and CDR2 (germline): DFQATT, SNEGSKA (reference sequence). DNA of the CDR3: TGCAGTGCTAGCTCAAGTGGGTGGCTAGGGGGCCAAGAGACCCAGTACTTC. It specifies CSASSSGWLGGQETQYF.

The chain combines TRBV2 with TRBJ2-2; D is possibly TRBD1 (5 bases). The CDR3 is 14 residues long. Trimming cost V 6 bases and J 0 bases, with 8 bases left between them. Germline assignment: CDR1 SNHLY and CDR2 FYNNEI. The CDR3 reads CASRGHANTGELFF. CDR3 nucleotide sequence: TGTGCCAGCAGAGGACATGCGAACACCGGGGAGCTGTTTTTT.

The chain has TRBV20-1 and TRBJ2-7; TRBD2 agrees at 12 bases. This CDR3 spans 13 amino acids. J lost 5 bases, V lost 6 bases, and 5 bases had no gene match. Germline values: CDR1 DFQATT, CDR2 SNEGSKA (reference sequence). The chain's CDR3 is CSARTSGVHEQYF. Here the CDR3 DNA reads TGCAGTGCGCGGACTAGCGGGGTCCACGAGCAGTACTTC.

This clonotype has just a few counts. The chain recombines TRBV12-3 or TRBV12-4 with TRBJ1-5, with a tentative D call TRBD1 (5 bases). V lost 3 bases, J lost 7 bases, and 19 bases lay in between. The CDR3 runs to 16 residues. CDR3 nucleotides: TGTGCCAGCAGTTTTGGCAGGGTGGTGCCCCGGCAGCCCCAGCATTTT. This gives the protein CASSFGRVVPRQPQHF.

This clonotype was seen ten or more times. The rearrangement links TRBV9 to TRBJ2-3; D is perhaps TRBD2 (7 bases). Trimming stripped 3 bases from V and 5 bases from J, with 19 bases between. Germline V gene data show CDR1 as SGDLS and CDR2 as YYNGEE. This CDR3 has 16 amino acids. The CDR3: CASSGGGGGSGDTQYF. Written as DNA, the CDR3 is TGTGCCAGCAGCGGAGGAGGGGGGGGGAGCGGAGATACGCAGTATTTT.

V usage is TRBV20-1 and J usage is TRBJ1-5; the D gene is possibly TRBD1 (6 bases). This CDR3 has 14 residues. The V gene lost 3 bases and the J gene lost 6 bases, with 15 bases spanning the gap. Per germline, CDR1 DFQATT and CDR2 SNEGSKA (reference sequence). CDR3 DNA sequence: TGCAGTGCTAGCTCAGGGGTTGGTAGTCAGCCCCAGCATTTT. Translating it yields CSASSGVGSQPQHF.

This clonotype showed up many times. The chain recombines TRBV28 with TRBJ2-2; a possible D gene is TRBD1 (6 bases). This CDR3 spans 16 amino acids. Trimming took 6 bases from V and 0 from J, leaving 14 bases between them. Germline V CDR1 and CDR2: MDHEN, SYDVKM. CDR3 sequence: CASREYGTSNTGELFF. The CDR3 nucleotides are TGTGCCAGCAGGGAATACGGGACATCGAACACCGGGGAGCTGTTTTTT. Supplemented by reference TRBV28 and TRBJ2-2, the full variable domain reads DVKVTQSSRYLVKRTGEKVFLECVQDMDHENMFWYRQDPGLGLRLIYFSYDVKMKEKGDIPEGYSVSREKKERFSLILESASTNQTSMYLCASREYGTSNTGELFFGEGSRLTVL.

The sample holds many counts of this clonotype. Written as DNA, the CDR3 is TGTGCCATCAGGGACAGGGGTTTCGATGAGCAGTTCTTC. It encodes CAIRDRGFDEQFF. V is TRBV10-3 and J is TRBJ2-1; 9 nucleotides line up with TRBD1. From germline, CDR1 is ENHRY and CDR2 SYGVKD. Losses at the gene ends were 6 bases for V and 8 bases for J; bases not matched to a gene: 5. This CDR3 contains 13 residues.